This T cell receptor beta chain was observed in a study of CD8+CD57+ T cells in acquired aplastic anemia. Looking at the study overall: Isolated CD4+ and CD8+ cells, once sorted, yielded DNA averaging roughly 3 ug.

Study conclusions and caveats: Significance was not reached for CD8+ Simpson's diversity between patients and controls.

TCR beta VDJ combinations and CDR3 sequences were profiled from genomic DNA. TCRdb itself ran the reads through MiXCR, one entry per CDR3 protein. The sample has 400,000 to 600,000 distinct CDR3 sequences, around 30% seen once. With regard to this clonotype: The target antigen is unknown.

Flow cytometry had shown expanded CD8+CD57+ cells in the patients chosen for sequencing. Among the patients, all had severe acquired aplastic anemia. Patients were untreated when blood was sampled. The CDR3 is 15 residues long. V lost 1 base to trimming and J lost 7 bases, with 13 bases between them. The germline V gene encodes CDR1 SNHLY and CDR2 FYNNEI. Sample: sorted CD4+, CD8+, or CD8+CD57+ T cells (not recorded which) from PBMCs. The rearrangement links TRBV2 to TRBJ1-4; TRBD1 is a possible D gene (5 bases). The sequence derives from a human donor with aplastic anemia. The chain's CDR3 is CASSEETANTEKLFF. CDR3 DNA: TGTGCCAGCAGTGAAGAGACAGCGAACACTGAAAAACTGTTTTTT. Full variable domain (remainder filled in from reference TRBV2 and TRBJ1-4): EPEVTQTPSHQVTQMGQEVILRCVPISNHLYFYWYRQILGQKVEFLVSFYNNEISEKSEIFDDQFSVERPDGSNFTLKIRSTKLEDSAMYFCASSEETANTEKLFFGSGTQLSVL.